Presented here are 3 T cell receptor beta chains from one specimen sequenced in a study of shared clonotypes between healthy human individuals. Measured with immunoSEQ multiplex PCR; TCRdb has only the in-frame clones, and not every one. The table records more than 2,000,000 clones, 80% to 95% of them present only once. The sample was naive CD4+ T cells from PBMCs. Subset denoted: CD45RA+ positively selected. These receptors all stem from a man between 18 and 29 years old in good health. Some clones in this sample may be carry-over from other donors' samples.

The chain couples TRBV28 to TRBJ2-1; either TRBD1 or TRBD2 may fit D (5 bases each). V was shortened by 6 bases and J by 8 bases, with 17 bases between the two germline ends. This CDR3 is 14 amino acids long. CDR1 is MDHEN, CDR2 SYDVKM, per germline. CDR3 in DNA: TGTGCCAGCAGCCCTCCCAACAGGAGGCATGAGCAGTTCTTC. Amino acid sequence: CASSPPNRRHEQFF.

The J gene is TRBJ1-3, the V gene TRBV2, with TRBD1 as a possible D gene (6 bases). The V gene lost 7 bases and the J gene lost 0 bases, with 16 bases spanning the gap. CDR1 and CDR2 (germline): SNHLY, FYNNEI. CDR3 length equals 16 residues. The CDR3 is CASTMDSASSGNTIYF. CDR3 nucleotides: TGTGCCAGCACCATGGACAGTGCGAGCTCTGGAAACACCATATATTTT.

Regarding this clone: Other DNA sequences in this specimen translate into the identical CDR3. This chain uses TRBV5-1 with TRBJ1-1; weak D call: TRBD1 (5 bases). The V gene lost 1 base and the J gene lost 1 base, with 11 bases spanning the gap. This CDR3 contains 15 residues. In germline, CDR1 is SGHRS, CDR2 YFSETQ. CDR3 protein: CASSLLGQGNTEAFF. The CDR3 coding sequence is TGCGCCAGCAGCTTGTTGGGGCAAGGGAACACTGAAGCTTTCTTT.